This T cell receptor (beta chain) was captured in a study of liver allograft versus peripheral blood T cells. Study overall: Transplanted livers held T cell receptor repertoires, and these were compared with repertoires in recipients' peripheral blood. Study findings and constraints: According to reports, the T cell receptor repertoires inside liver allografts differed from those in peripheral blood.

Details on this clonotype: No antigen is known for it.

Using its own MiXCR run on the reads, TCRdb lists one record per CDR3 protein. Among more than 10,000 distinct CDR3 sequences, over 25% were seen once, and the ten largest hold roughly 2.4%. The CDR3 is made up of 13 amino acids. V was clipped by 2 bases and J by 6 bases, with 10 bases between them. Germline-derived CDR1 and CDR2 are SGHAT and FQNNGV. The TCR originated in a human patient who had a liver transplant. Among the T cells, some may be from the graft donor. The gene calls are TRBV11-2 and TRBJ1-2; no reliable D call. CDR3 DNA: TGTGCCAGCAGCTTAAGGTCAGGCGATGGCTACACCTTC. It codes for CASSLRSGDGYTF.